Each of the 19 T cell receptor beta chains below was sequenced from the same sample in a study of technical replicates of blood from a few donors (dated by TCRdb to the late 2010s). Receptor amplification or capture employed the immunoSEQ multiplex PCR assay. Here the immuneACCESS table is served through TCRdb, limited to in-frame sequences with V and J called. Missing clones are a known gap in these copies; in checked studies unresolved V genes cover under half, and the rest lacks a known reason. The sample table shows 65,000 to 80,000 clones, and approximately 98% are seen once. The biggest ten clones account for around 0.2% of the sample. The sequencing sample was made of T cells isolated from PBMCs. Every receptor here comes from a human donor in good health.

This clone was seen only once. The rearrangement links TRBV4-1 to TRBJ2-7; 9 nucleotides line up with TRBD2. This CDR3 region has 14 residues. The ends lost 4 bases at V and 5 bases at J; junction bases unmatched: 6. CDR1 and CDR2 (germline): MGHRA, YSYEKL. The CDR3 reads CASSLAGEVNEQYF. As DNA, the CDR3 is TGCGCCAGCAGCCTAGCGGGAGAAGTCAACGAGCAGTACTTC.

The rearrangement uses TRBV30 and TRBJ2-7; D is perhaps TRBD2 (5 bases). V dropped 5 bases and J dropped 2 bases, with 10 bases sitting between them. Germline CDR1 is GTSNPN and CDR2 is SVGIG (reference sequence). The CDR3 is 12 amino acids. The CDR3 loop reads CAWEPGTYEQYF. The CDR3 nucleotides read TGTGCCTGGGAACCGGGGACCTACGAGCAGTACTTC.

J is TRBJ2-7 and V is TRBV9, with 10 nucleotides matching TRBD1. The CDR3 covers 14 residues. V shed 3 bases and J 7 bases; nucleotides not matched to a gene: 7. Germline-derived CDR1 and CDR2 are SGDLS and YYNGEE. CDR3 nucleotide sequence: TGTGCCAGCAGCGGGGACAGGGGAGAGGTTGAGCAGTACTTC. Protein sequence: CASSGDRGEVEQYF.

This chain uses TRBV6-1 with TRBJ2-3; TRBD2 agrees at 7 bases. Trimming cost V 2 bases and J 6 bases; bases outside gene matches: 5. Germline V gene sequence: CDR1 MNHNS, CDR2 SASEGT. The CDR3 spans 14 residues. The CDR3 sequence: CASSEWGGADTQYF. The CDR3 DNA reads TGTGCCAGCAGTGAATGGGGAGGGGCTGATACGCAGTATTTT.

The J gene is TRBJ1-4, the V gene TRBV6-5; D is possibly TRBD1 (6 bases). The CDR3 contains 15 residues. V lost 5 bases, J lost 4 bases, and 14 bases lay in between. Germline V gene data show CDR1 as MNHEY and CDR2 as SVGAGI. The CDR3 is CASSSRTALNEKLFF. As DNA, the CDR3 is TGTGCCAGCAGTAGCCGGACAGCCCTTAATGAAAAACTGTTTTTT.

The chain is built from TRBV5-1 and TRBJ2-3; 12 nucleotides match TRBD2. CDR1 is SGHRS, CDR2 YFSETQ, per germline. V shed 4 bases, J shed 5 bases, and the junction held 8 bases outside the gene matches. CDR3 size: 16 residues. The CDR3 region is CASSLMTSGSRDTQYF. The CDR3 DNA is TGCGCCAGCAGCCTGATGACTAGCGGGAGTAGAGATACGCAGTATTTT.

V gene TRBV4-2 combines with J gene TRBJ2-1, with D unclear. This CDR3 contains 12 residues. The V gene lost 8 bases and the J gene lost 5 bases, with 10 bases spanning the gap. CDR1 is LGHNA and CDR2 is YNFKEQ in the germline V gene. The CDR3 reads CASHRYNNEQFF. The DNA for the CDR3 is TGTGCCAGCCACAGATACAACAATGAGCAGTTCTTC.

V gene TRBV7-8 combines with J gene TRBJ2-7; D gene unclear. The CDR3 runs to 14 residues. Per the germline V gene, CDR1 is SGHVS and CDR2 is FQNEAQ. Trimming left V 1 base short and J 2 bases short, with 9 bases between. CDR3 protein: CASSLVLIAYEQYF. DNA of the CDR3: TGTGCCAGCAGCTTAGTACTCATCGCCTACGAGCAGTACTTC.

CDR3: CAIYSPTSGTSYNEQFF. CDR3 coding DNA: TGTGCCATATACTCACCTACTAGCGGGACGTCCTACAATGAGCAGTTCTTC. J is TRBJ2-1 and V is TRBV10-3; 10 bases match TRBD2. This CDR3 region has 17 residues. The germline V gene has CDR1 ENHRY and CDR2 SYGVKD. Germline trimming cut 9 bases from V and 1 base from J; bases unmatched to any gene: 12.

The chain couples TRBV10-3 to TRBJ2-7, with no clear D. Germline CDR1 ENHRY, CDR2 SYGVKD. V gave up 3 bases and J gave up 2 bases, with 8 bases separating them. The CDR3 has 13 amino acids. The CDR3 protein is CAISESLPYEQYF. The CDR3 DNA is TGTGCCATCAGTGAAAGTCTACCCTACGAGCAGTACTTC.

The CDR3 sequence is CASSDGGASNEQFF. The DNA of the CDR3 is TGTGCCAGCAGTGATGGAGGTGCTAGCAATGAGCAGTTCTTC. The gene calls are TRBV25-1 and TRBJ2-1; the D gene is possibly TRBD2 (5 bases). The CDR3 runs 14 residues. Germline V lookup: CDR1 MGHDK, CDR2 SYGVNS. Trimming took 3 bases from V and 6 from J, leaving 12 bases between them. The full variable domain, its missing parts supplied by reference TRBV25-1 and TRBJ2-1, is EADIYQTPRYLVIGTGKKITLECSQTMGHDKMYWYQQDPGMELHLIHYSYGVNSTEKGDLSSESTVSRIRTEHFPLTLESARPSHTSQYLCASSDGGASNEQFFGPGTRLTVL.

The chain combines TRBV10-3 with TRBJ1-1; D gene unclear. The CDR3 is 14 residues long. V was pared by 3 bases and J by 0 bases, with 8 bases between. The germline gives CDR1 ENHRY, CDR2 SYGVKD. The CDR3 sequence is CAISERSMNTEAFF. The CDR3 DNA sequence: TGTGCCATCAGTGAAAGAAGCATGAACACTGAAGCTTTCTTT.

This chain links TRBV12-5 with TRBJ1-2; TRBD1 might be the D (6 bases). CDR1 LGHNT and CDR2 FRNRAP come from the germline V gene. V was clipped by 6 bases and J by 8 bases, with 16 bases between them. The CDR3 runs 13 residues. Here the CDR3 reads CASGLPYTGGYTF. The CDR3 DNA reads TGTGCTAGTGGATTGCCCTACACAGGGGGCTACACCTTC.

The chain links TRBV2 to TRBJ2-4; D may be TRBD1 (6 bases). V was shortened by 3 bases and J by 9 bases, with 12 bases between the two germline ends. CDR3 length: 13 residues. Germline V gives CDR1 SNHLY, CDR2 FYNNEI. The CDR3, as DNA: TGTGCCAGCAGTGAGGGGGCCCCTGGCATTCAGTACTTC. This encodes CASSEGAPGIQYF.

The genes are TRBV19 and TRBJ1-4; weak D call: TRBD1 (5 bases). The germline gives CDR1 LNHDA, CDR2 SQIVND (reference sequence). Trimming stripped 6 bases from V and 7 bases from J, with 18 bases between. The CDR3 covers 15 residues. The CDR3 DNA reads TGTGCCAGTAGCCCGACTCAGGGTCCCGGTGAAAAACTGTTTTTT. Amino acid sequence: CASSPTQGPGEKLFF.

The rearrangement links TRBV27 to TRBJ2-7, with TRBD1 identical over 8 bases. The trim removed 10 bases at V and 1 base at J, leaving 3 bases unmatched. CDR3 size: 12 residues. Germline lookup yields CDR1 MNHEY and CDR2 SMNVEV (reference sequence). CDR3 residues: CATRQGSYEQYF. In nucleotides, the CDR3 is TGTGCCACAAGACAGGGGTCCTACGAGCAGTACTTC.

Here the CDR3 DNA reads TGCGCCAGCAGTGAGTCGGGGCAAGTTCACCAAGTTACTGAAGCTTTCTTT. Protein product: CASSESGQVHQVTEAFF. The chain is built from TRBV10-1 and TRBJ1-1; possible D gene TRBD1, 5 bases. Trimming took 0 bases from V and 5 from J, leaving 19 bases between them. The CDR3 consists of 17 residues. CDR1 and CDR2 from the germline V gene are WNHNN and SYGVQD (reference sequence).

The chain carries TRBV30 and TRBJ1-1; D unresolved. CDR1 is GTSNPN, CDR2 SVGIG, per germline (reference sequence). The ends were cut back, 3 bases at V and 1 base at J, with 6 bases in the middle. The CDR3 sequence is 12 residues long. The CDR3 loop reads CAWSSTNTEAFF. The CDR3 bases are TGTGCCTGGAGCTCTACGAACACTGAAGCTTTCTTT. Complete variable domain (other parts from reference TRBV30 and TRBJ1-1): SQTIHQWPATLVQPVGSPLSLECTVEGTSNPNLYWYRQAAGRGLQLLFYSVGIGQISSEVPQNLSASRPQDRQFILSSKKLLLSDSGFYLCAWSSTNTEAFFGQGTRLTVV.

The chain employs TRBV13 and TRBJ2-7, with 7 bases identical to TRBD1. This CDR3 comprises 14 residues. V shed 4 bases and J 5 bases; nucleotides not matched to a gene: 8. Germline V CDR1 and CDR2: PRHDT, FYEKMQ (reference sequence). The CDR3: CASSSIQGNDEQYF. The CDR3 region has the DNA TGTGCCAGCAGCTCAATACAGGGGAACGACGAGCAGTACTTC.